Sequencing of this T cell receptor beta chain was carried out in a study of tumor and adjacent non-tumor tissue in lung cancer. General study findings and limits: Tumor TCR diversity, when higher, was linked to shorter survival.

The template was RNA from unsorted bulk tissue. The CDR3 spans 16 residues. The V gene's germline CDR1 is SGHTA and CDR2 FQGTGA. This clonotype was picked up one time. What it recognizes is unknown. This may stem from a read error, because a much larger clone lies one nucleotide away. A modified ARM-PCR protocol with three rounds of nested PCR amplified TCRbeta. TCRdb reanalysed the multiplex PCR reads using MiXCR and keeps one entry per CDR3 protein. Of 100,000 to 120,000 distinct CDR3 sequences listed, approximately 80% are singletons. V and J are TRBV7-3 and TRBJ2-3; D is possibly TRBD1 or TRBD2 (5 bases each). This receptor was obtained from a man in his 70s with non-small cell lung cancer. The sample was lung tumor tissue. This CDR3 reads CASILTPAGTTDTQYF. DNA for the CDR3: TGTGCCAGCATCTTAACCCCAGCAGGGACGACAGATACGCAGTATTTT.